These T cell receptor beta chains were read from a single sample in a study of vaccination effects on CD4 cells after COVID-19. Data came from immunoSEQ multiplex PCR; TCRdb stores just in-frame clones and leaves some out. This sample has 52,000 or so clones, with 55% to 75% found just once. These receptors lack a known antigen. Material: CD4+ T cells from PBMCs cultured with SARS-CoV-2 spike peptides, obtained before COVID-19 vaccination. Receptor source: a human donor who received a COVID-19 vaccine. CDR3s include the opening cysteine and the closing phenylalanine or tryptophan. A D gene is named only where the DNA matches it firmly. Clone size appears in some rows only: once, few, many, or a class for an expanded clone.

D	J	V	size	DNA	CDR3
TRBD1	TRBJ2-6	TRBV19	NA	TGTGCCAGTAGAGAACAGGGGGCAAGGGGGGCCAACGTCCTGACTTTC	CASREQGARGANVLTF
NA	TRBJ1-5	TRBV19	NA	TGTGCCAGTACTAGGCGGGATTATAGCAATCAGCCCCAGCATTTT	CASTRRDYSNQPQHF
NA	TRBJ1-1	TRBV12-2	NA	TGTGCAAGTCGCTTCCGGACAGAGATGAACACTGAAGCTTTCTTT	CASRFRTEMNTEAFF
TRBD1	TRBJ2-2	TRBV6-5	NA	TGTGCCAGCAGTTACTCCGGACAGGGGAGAGGCGGGGAGCTGTTTTTT	CASSYSGQGRGGELFF
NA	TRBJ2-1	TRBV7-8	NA	TGTGCCAGCAGCTTAGAACGGATAAGCTCCTACAATGAGCAGTTCTTC	CASSLERISSYNEQFF
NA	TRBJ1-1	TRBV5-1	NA	TGCGCCAGCAGCTTGGCCAGGGGTGGCACTGAAGCTTTCTTT	CASSLARGGTEAFF
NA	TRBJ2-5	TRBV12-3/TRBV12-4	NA	TGTGCCAGCAGTTTACGGGAGACCCAGTACTTC	CASSLRETQYF
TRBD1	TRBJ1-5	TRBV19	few	TGTGCCAGTAGGCGAGGGACAGATTGGGGTCAGCCCCAGCATTTT	CASRRGTDWGQPQHF
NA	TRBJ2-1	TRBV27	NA	TGTGCCAGCAGTACGACGGACTATTACAATGAGCAGTTCTTC	CASSTTDYYNEQFF
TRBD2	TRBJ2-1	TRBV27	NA	TGTGCCAGCACCGTAAGCGGGAGCTCCTACAATGAGCAGTTCTTC	CASTVSGSSYNEQFF
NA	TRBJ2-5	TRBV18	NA	TGTGCCAGCTCACCCCCAATCGGCGGGGGCGGAGAGACCCAGTACTTC	CASSPPIGGGGETQYF
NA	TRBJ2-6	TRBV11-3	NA	TGTGCCAGCAGCTTAAGTCGGGGGCGGGGGGCCAACGTCCTGACTTTC	CASSLSRGRGANVLTF
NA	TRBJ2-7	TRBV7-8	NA	TGTGCCAGCAGCTGGACCCGGGCCTACGAGCAGTACTTC	CASSWTRAYEQYF
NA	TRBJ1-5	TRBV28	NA	TGTGCCAGCCGCCGGGGGGAACAGCCCCAGCATTTT	CASRRGEQPQHF
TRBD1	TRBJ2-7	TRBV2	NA	TGTGCCAGCACACAGGGGTTTTCCTACGAGCAGTACTTC	CASTQGFSYEQYF
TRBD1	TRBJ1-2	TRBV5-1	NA	TGCGCCAGCAGCCCGGACAGGAACTATGGCTACACCTTC	CASSPDRNYGYTF
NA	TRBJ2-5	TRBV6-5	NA	TGTGCCAGCAGTAACCAGGGTTTTGGGGAGACCCAGTACTTC	CASSNQGFGETQYF
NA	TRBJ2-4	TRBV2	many	TGTGCCAGCAGCCGGACTGCCCCTCCAAATAACATTCAGTACTTC	CASSRTAPPNNIQYF
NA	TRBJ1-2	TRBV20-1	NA	TGCAGTGCTAGTTCTCGGGACGGACCTAACTATGGCTACACCTTC	CSASSRDGPNYGYTF
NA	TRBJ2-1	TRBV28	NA	TGTGCCAGCACCCCAGGCCTGTCCTACAATGAGCAGTTCTTC	CASTPGLSYNEQFF
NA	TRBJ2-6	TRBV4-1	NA	TGCGCCAGCAGCCAGGACCCTTTACGGGGAGGTTCTGGGGCCAACGTCCTGACTTTC	CASSQDPLRGGSGANVLTF
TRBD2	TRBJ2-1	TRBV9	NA	TGTGCCAGCAGGAGGGGAAGCGGGAGGTACAATGAGCAGTTCTTC	CASRRGSGRYNEQFF
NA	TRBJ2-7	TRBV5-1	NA	TGCGCCAGCAGCTTGGCGGCAGTCCAACACTCCTACGAGCAGTACTTC	CASSLAAVQHSYEQYF
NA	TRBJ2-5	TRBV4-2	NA	TGTGCCAGCAGCCAGGCTATAAGGGAGACCCAGTACTTC	CASSQAIRETQYF
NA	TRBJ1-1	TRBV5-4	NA	TGTGCCAGCAGCTTACGGTGGACCACTGAAGCTTTCTTT	CASSLRWTTEAFF
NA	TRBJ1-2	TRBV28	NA	TGTGCCAGCGAGCCAGCGCCCCCTGATAACTATGGCTACACCTTC	CASEPAPPDNYGYTF
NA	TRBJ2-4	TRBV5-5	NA	TGTGCCAGCAGCTTTCAAGGGGAGGACATTCAGTACTTC	CASSFQGEDIQYF
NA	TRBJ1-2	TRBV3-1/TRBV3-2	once	TGTGCCAGCAGCCAGGGGGCGGAGGGGTATGGCTACACCTTC	CASSQGAEGYGYTF
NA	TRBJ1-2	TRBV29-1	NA	TGCAGCGTTGAAGTTCATGGCGGGCTGGTGGCGGATGGCTACACCTTC	CSVEVHGGLVADGYTF
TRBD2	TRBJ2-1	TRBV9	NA	TGTGCCAGCAGCATAACTAGCGGGGGGGCGAGGAATGAGCAGTTCTTC	CASSITSGGARNEQFF
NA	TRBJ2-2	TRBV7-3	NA	TGTGCCAGCAGCGCGACCCTTCGGCGAGGCACCGGGGAGCTGTTTTTT	CASSATLRRGTGELFF
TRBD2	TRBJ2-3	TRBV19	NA	TGTGCCAGTAATGAAGCGGGGGGGCCTCGAGGCACAGATACGCAGTATTTT	CASNEAGGPRGTDTQYF
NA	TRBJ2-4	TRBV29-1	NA	TGCAGCGGTGGGACGGCCGAGAGGGCTCAGTACTTC	CSGGTAERAQYF
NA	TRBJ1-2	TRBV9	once	TGTGCCAGCAGCGGGAGCGGGGCGCGGGACTATGGCTACACCTTC	CASSGSGARDYGYTF
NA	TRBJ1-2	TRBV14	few	TGTGCCAGCAGCCAGGACAACTATGGCTACACCTTC	CASSQDNYGYTF
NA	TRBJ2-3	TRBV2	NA	TGTGCCAGCAGTGGGAAGGATACAGATACGCAGTATTTT	CASSGKDTDTQYF
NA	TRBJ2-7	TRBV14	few	TGTGCCAGCAGCCAAGTGTCCCACGAGCAGTACTTC	CASSQVSHEQYF
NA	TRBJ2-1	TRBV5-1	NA	TGCGCCAGCAGCCGAAGCGGGTTGGGGCCGTTCTTC	CASSRSGLGPFF
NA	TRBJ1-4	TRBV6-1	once	TGTGCCAGCAGTGAAATCTGGCAGGGGAGTAATGAAAAACTGTTTTTT	CASSEIWQGSNEKLFF
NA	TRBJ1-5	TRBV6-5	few	TGTGCCAGCACCCAGGGTGGCAATCAGCCCCAGCATTTT	CASTQGGNQPQHF
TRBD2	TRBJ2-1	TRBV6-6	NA	TGTGCCAGCAGTCAGCGCCTAGCGGGAGTTTCCTACAATGAGCAGTTCTTC	CASSQRLAGVSYNEQFF
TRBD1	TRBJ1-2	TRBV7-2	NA	TGTGCCAGCAGCCTCGGGACAGGGGACTATGGCTACACCTTC	CASSLGTGDYGYTF
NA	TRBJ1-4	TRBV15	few	TGTGCCACCAGCGGAGAGGAAGAAAAACTGTTTTTT	CATSGEEEKLFF
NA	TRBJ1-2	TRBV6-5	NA	TGTGCCAGCAATCAAATGGGGATTCACTATGGCTACACCTTC	CASNQMGIHYGYTF
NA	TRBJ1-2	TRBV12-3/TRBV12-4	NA	TGTGCCAGCAGTCCAAACGTCTATGGCTACACCTTC	CASSPNVYGYTF
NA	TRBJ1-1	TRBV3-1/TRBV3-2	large	TGTGCCAGCAGCCCCCACGACAACCCGAACACTGAAGCTTTCTTT	CASSPHDNPNTEAFF
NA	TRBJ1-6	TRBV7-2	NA	TGTGCCAGCAGCTCCAAGCTCGTAGGCGGTTATAATTCACCCCTCCACTTT	CASSSKLVGGYNSPLHF
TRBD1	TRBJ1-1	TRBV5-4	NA	TGTGCCAGCAGCTTGGGTACAGGGGACAACACTGAAGCTTTCTTT	CASSLGTGDNTEAFF
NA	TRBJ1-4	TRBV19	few	TGTGCCAGTAGTATCCTAGGGGCGGGTGAAAAACTGTTTTTT	CASSILGAGEKLFF
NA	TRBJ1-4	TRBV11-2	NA	TGTGCCAGCAGCGTTAACCCTGTCAATGAAAAACTGTTTTTT	CASSVNPVNEKLFF
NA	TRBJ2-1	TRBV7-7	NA	TGTGCTAGCAGCTACTCCGGGACTCGGGATGAGCAGTTCTTC	CASSYSGTRDEQFF
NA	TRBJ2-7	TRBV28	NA	TGTGCCAGCAGGGCGGGACACATCTACGAGCAGTACTTC	CASRAGHIYEQYF
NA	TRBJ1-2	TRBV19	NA	TGTGCCAGTAGCGAGAGGGTTACCTATGGCTACACCTTC	CASSERVTYGYTF